These 14 T cell receptor beta chains were all obtained from the same sample, sequenced in a study of cytomegalovirus exposure and HLA in healthy donors. PCR amplification relied on 60 Vbeta primers (plus 13 Jbeta primers). Produced via immunoSEQ multiplex PCR; TCRdb's table is partial and in-frame only. The sample yields some 100,000 clones, 77% seen once. The sample was PBMCs. The receptors were gathered from a man aged 35 to 55 in good health and CMV-seropositive.

Of note for this clone: The junction departs from germline at one end; a sequencing error may be responsible. The chain joins TRBV7-9 to TRBJ1-2, with TRBD1 identical over 9 bases. Germline CDR1 and CDR2: SEHNR and FQNEAQ (reference sequence). The CDR3 extends over 17 amino acids. CDR3 DNA: TGTTCCAGCAGCTTAGTAGGACGGGACAGGGCAAACTATGGCTACACCTTC. Its translation is CSSSLVGRDRANYGYTF.

The rearrangement uses TRBV18 and TRBJ2-5; TRBD1 aligns across 10 bases. The CDR3 consists of 15 residues. V lost 5 bases to trimming and J lost 4 bases; unmatched junction nucleotides: 7. CDR1 is KGHSH, CDR2 LQKENI, per germline. The DNA for the CDR3 is TGTGCCAGCTCATCCCCCGGGACAGGGGTAGAGACCCAGTACTTC. Translating gives CASSSPGTGVETQYF.

This clone was picked up a small number of times. The chain is built from TRBV5-1 and TRBJ1-6; D is uncertain. The CDR3 has 14 residues. CDR1 is SGHRS, CDR2 YFSETQ, per germline. V was cut by 0 bases and J by 7 bases, with 8 bases left in between. This CDR3 is CASSLGLANSPLHF. For the CDR3, the DNA is TGCGCCAGCAGCTTGGGGCTGGCCAATTCACCCCTCCACTTT.

This clone was found a few times. J is TRBJ2-2 and V is TRBV19; 10 nucleotides align to TRBD1. CDR1 LNHDA and CDR2 SQIVND come from the germline V gene (reference sequence). V dropped 11 bases and J dropped 5; count of bases not matched to a gene: 5. The CDR3 consists of 13 residues. CDR3 in amino acids: CAASDRGTGELFF. For the CDR3, the DNA is TGTGCCGCCTCGGACAGGGGGACCGGGGAGCTGTTTTTT.

The genes are TRBV19 and TRBJ1-5; 9 nucleotides match TRBD1. This CDR3 comprises 16 residues. Germline V gene data show CDR1 as LNHDA and CDR2 as SQIVND (reference sequence). V lost 6 bases, J lost 5 bases, and 11 bases stayed unmatched. The CDR3 DNA is TGTGCCAGTAGCACATTTCGGGACAGGGCTTATCAGCCCCAGCATTTT. Amino acids: CASSTFRDRAYQPQHF. The variable domain in full, with the rest retrieved from reference TRBV19 and TRBJ1-5, is DGGITQSPKYLFRKEGQNVTLSCEQNLNHDAMYWYRQDPGQGLRLIYYSQIVNDFQKGDIAEGYSVSREKKESFPLTVTSAQKNPTAFYLCASSTFRDRAYQPQHFGDGTRLSIL.

This rearrangement joins TRBV18 to TRBJ1-4; 9 bases map to TRBD1. This CDR3 is 14 amino acids long. Trimming cost V 4 bases and J 5 bases; bases outside gene matches: 2. Germline V gene sequence: CDR1 KGHSH, CDR2 LQKENI. CDR3 nucleotides: TGTGCCAGCTCACGCGGGACAGGGAATGAAAAACTGTTTTTT. Translated, it gives CASSRGTGNEKLFF.

This clone was seen only a few times. The rearrangement uses TRBV28 and TRBJ1-1; the D is unclear. CDR1 is MDHEN, CDR2 SYDVKM, per germline. Between the trimmed V and J ends, which lost 3 bases and 10 bases, there was a span of 18 bases. CDR3 length: 14 amino acids. The CDR3 region is CASSLWQALSLAFF. The CDR3 DNA is TGTGCCAGCAGTTTGTGGCAGGCTCTAAGTTTAGCTTTCTTT.

The chain couples TRBV9 to TRBJ2-7, with D perhaps TRBD1 (6 bases). The CDR3 consists of 16 residues. V gave up 3 bases and J gave up 2 bases, with 18 bases separating them. CDR1 SGDLS and CDR2 YYNGEE come from the germline V gene. CDR3 loop: CASSARGQIGAYEQYF. CDR3 coding DNA: TGTGCCAGCAGCGCCAGAGGACAGATAGGGGCCTACGAGCAGTACTTC.

CDR3 bases: TGTGCCAGCAGCACGGGTCGGGGCACAGATACGCAGTATTTT. Translating it yields CASSTGRGTDTQYF. The chain recombines TRBV5-8 with TRBJ2-3, with D unclear. CDR3 size: 14 residues. Germline V lookup: CDR1 SGHTS, CDR2 YDEGEE. Trimming pared 4 bases from V and 1 base from J, leaving 10 bases between.

This chain connects TRBV28 to TRBJ2-2; D gene unclear. Germline lookup yields CDR1 MDHEN and CDR2 SYDVKM. The V gene lost 8 bases and the J gene lost 1 base, with 14 bases spanning the gap. The CDR3 totals 15 residues. CDR3 sequence reads: CASRPYVVNTGELFF. CDR3 nucleotides: TGTGCCAGCCGCCCCTACGTAGTGAACACCGGGGAGCTGTTTTTT.

V gene TRBV27 combines with J gene TRBJ2-5; weak D call: TRBD1 (5 bases). The ends were cut back, 2 bases at V and 1 base at J, with 8 bases in the middle. The CDR3 runs to 14 residues. Germline-derived CDR1 and CDR2 are MNHEY and SMNVEV (reference sequence). The CDR3 nucleotides are TGTGCCAGCAGTTTAACAGGAGTCCAAGAGACCCAGTACTTC. This encodes CASSLTGVQETQYF.

The chain links TRBV5-1 to TRBJ2-3; D ambiguous. CDR1 is SGHRS, CDR2 YFSETQ, per germline. V was shortened by 1 base and J by 4 bases, with 13 bases between the two germline ends. The CDR3 covers 15 residues. CDR3 DNA sequence: TGCGCCAGCAGCTTGTCAGGTGTATCCCCAGATACGCAGTATTTT. Protein sequence: CASSLSGVSPDTQYF.

V gene TRBV7-8 combines with J gene TRBJ1-1; TRBD1 is a possible D gene (6 bases). The V end was cut by 2 bases, the J end by 5 bases, with 12 bases between. The CDR3 runs 14 residues. Germline V lookup: CDR1 SGHVS, CDR2 FQNEAQ. The CDR3 protein is CASSLYGGPTEAFF. CDR3 DNA sequence: TGTGCCAGCAGCTTATACGGGGGGCCGACTGAAGCTTTCTTT.

This clone was recorded a few times. The V gene is TRBV19, the J gene TRBJ2-6; 7 bases are shared with TRBD1. CDR1 and CDR2 (germline): LNHDA, SQIVND (reference sequence). J gave up 0 bases and V 5 bases, and 4 bases lay outside the gene matches. This CDR3 region has 16 residues. The CDR3 sequence: CASSGTASSGANVLTF. CDR3 DNA sequence: TGTGCCAGTAGTGGGACAGCCAGCTCTGGGGCCAACGTCCTGACTTTC.